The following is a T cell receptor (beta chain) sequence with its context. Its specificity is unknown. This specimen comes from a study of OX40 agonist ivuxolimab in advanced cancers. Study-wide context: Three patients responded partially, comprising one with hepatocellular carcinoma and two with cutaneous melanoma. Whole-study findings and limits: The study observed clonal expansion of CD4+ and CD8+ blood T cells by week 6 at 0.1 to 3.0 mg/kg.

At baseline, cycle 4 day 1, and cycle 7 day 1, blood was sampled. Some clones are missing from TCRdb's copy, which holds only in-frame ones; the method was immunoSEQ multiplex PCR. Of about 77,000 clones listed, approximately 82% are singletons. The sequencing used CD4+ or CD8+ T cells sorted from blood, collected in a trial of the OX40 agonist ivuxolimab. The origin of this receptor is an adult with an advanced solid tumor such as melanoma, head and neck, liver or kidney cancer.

The CDR3 DNA is TGCGCCAGCACCGTCGGTTCGAACACCGGGGAGCTGTTTTTT. Its protein is CASTVGSNTGELFF. The chain has TRBV10-1 and TRBJ2-2; D gene unclear. V dropped 7 bases and J dropped 0 bases, with 9 bases sitting between them. Germline-derived CDR1 and CDR2 are WNHNN and SYGVQD (reference sequence). There are 14 residues in the CDR3.